The rows below give T cell receptor beta chains drawn from one sample of a study of T cells expressing NK-cell markers. TCRdb reprocessed the 5' RACE reads; each CDR3 protein has one entry and no DNA is given. The sample totals about 380,000 distinct CDR3 sequences. Sequenced input: blood T cells: a sorted CD56 or NKG2C T cell subset, CD4+ or CD8+ T cells, or bulk PBMC T cells (not recorded which). The receptors were sampled from a man aged 18 to 70 in good health. CDR3s include the opening cysteine and the closing phenylalanine or tryptophan.

len,v_gene,j_gene,CDR3aa
15,TRBV5-1,TRBJ2-3,CASSLSLARTDTQYF
12,TRBV28,TRBJ1-2,CASRTGGHGYTF
17,TRBV3-1,TRBJ1-2,CASSQARDSVRSYGYTF
14,TRBV27,TRBJ1-4,CASLGRGENEKLFF
15,TRBV9,TRBJ2-5,CASSERGDPRETQYF
11,TRBV20-1,TRBJ2-1,CSVQGYNEQFF
16,TRBV12-3/TRBV12-4,TRBJ2-3,CASSLGPSFGRDTQYF
14,TRBV15,TRBJ2-1,CATSRGTGIDEQFF
15,TRBV27,TRBJ2-1,CASSSPGWNGNEQFF
15,TRBV7-9,TRBJ2-3,CASSLGLSYTDTQYF